This T cell receptor (beta chain) was identified in a study of radiotherapy plus CTLA-4 blockade in lung cancer. Study-level background: Objective responses were documented in under 20% of patients, with disease control in about 29%.

As to this clone: The antigen remains undetermined.

Focal radiation was given together with CTLA-4 blockade (ipilimumab) to patients with chemo-refractory metastatic non-small-cell lung cancer. Profiled with immunoSEQ multiplex PCR; TCRdb holds only in-frame clones, not every one. There are under 35,000 clones in the sample; 60% to 80% occur only once, and roughly 4.8% lies in the top ten. The length of the CDR3 is 14 residues. CDR1 and CDR2 from the germline V gene are MNHNS and SASEGT. V shed 5 bases and J shed 7 bases, with 15 bases lying between them. Overall study results and limits: Radiotherapy was combined with ipilimumab, and tumor-derived TCR clones then expanded in blood. According to reports, early shifts in blood T cell clones, alongside interferon-beta, forecast response most accurately.

V usage is TRBV6-1 and J usage is TRBJ1-5; TRBD1 might be the D (5 bases). The source of this sequence is a human donor with non-small cell lung cancer whose response to radiotherapy plus ipilimumab could not be evaluated. The starting material was peripheral blood, obtained from a patient treated with radiotherapy plus ipilimumab. The CDR3 loop is CASSYAGSRQPQHF. The CDR3, as DNA: TGTGCCAGCAGTTATGCAGGGTCGAGGCAGCCCCAGCATTTT.